The clone carrying this T cell receptor beta chain was observed a few times. These data originate in a study of blood T cell repertoires in COVID-19. Profiled with immunoSEQ multiplex PCR; TCRdb holds only in-frame clones, not every one. The data contain about 89,000 clones, roughly 90% of them singletons. The germline gives CDR1 KGHDR, CDR2 SFDVKD. The CDR3 has 15 amino acids. V trimming: 7 bases; J trimming: 0 bases; junction bases outside the gene matches: 8. This clonotype originated in a male donor with acute or convalescent COVID-19. V is TRBV24-1 and J is TRBJ2-7; TRBD1 aligns across 7 bases. The sample comprised peripheral blood. The CDR3 nucleotides read TGTGCCACCAGGGGACAGTCCCCCAGCTCCTACGAGCAGTACTTC. It encodes CATRGQSPSSYEQYF.